The 28 T cell receptor beta chains in this list originate from one sample, sequenced in a study of OX40 agonist ivuxolimab in advanced cancers. Assay: immunoSEQ multiplex PCR; the TCRdb copy retains only in-frame clones and omits some. Of some 70,000 clones in the sample, approximately 89% were seen once. The source material was CD4+ or CD8+ T cells sorted from blood, sampled in a trial of the OX40 agonist ivuxolimab. All receptors come from an adult with an advanced solid tumor such as melanoma, head and neck, liver or kidney cancer.

V and J are TRBV6-1 and TRBJ2-2, with 8 nucleotides matching TRBD1. The germline V gene has CDR1 MNHNS and CDR2 SASEGT. This CDR3 contains 15 residues. The V and J ends lost 6 bases and 4 bases, in that order; junction bases with no gene match: 7. The CDR3 DNA is TGTGCCAGCAGCCTGGACAGGGCGTCCACCGGGGAGCTGTTTTTT. As protein: CASSLDRASTGELFF.

The rearrangement uses TRBV4-1 and TRBJ1-2; 8 bases line up with TRBD1. In germline, CDR1 is MGHRA, CDR2 YSYEKL. The ends lost 4 bases at V and 0 bases at J; junction bases unmatched: 7. The CDR3 extends over 16 amino acids. CDR3 amino acids: CASSRGDRGANYGYTF. In DNA form, the CDR3 reads TGCGCCAGCAGCCGGGGTGACAGGGGAGCTAACTATGGCTACACCTTC.

This sequence joins TRBV7-9 and TRBJ1-5; a possible D gene is TRBD1 (6 bases). V lost 1 base and J 5 bases, leaving 15 bases between the germline ends. Germline V gene sequence: CDR1 SEHNR, CDR2 FQNEAQ (reference sequence). There are 16 residues in the CDR3. CDR3 sequence reads: CASSLGGGRVDQPQHF. CDR3 nucleotides: TGTGCCAGCAGCTTAGGAGGGGGGCGAGTCGATCAGCCCCAGCATTTT.

The chain couples TRBV25-1 to TRBJ2-3, with 13 bases lining up with TRBD2. Per the germline V gene, CDR1 is MGHDK and CDR2 is SYGVNS. The V segment lost 4 bases and the J segment 2 bases; nucleotides outside the gene matches: 6. CDR3 length equals 17 residues. CDR3 residues: CASSGRGLAGITDTQYF. The CDR3 bases are TGTGCCAGCAGTGGGCGGGGACTAGCGGGAATCACAGATACGCAGTATTTT.

This chain links TRBV5-8 with TRBJ2-2; no reliable D call. Per germline, CDR1 SGHTS and CDR2 YDEGEE. V was clipped by 0 bases and J by 11 bases, with 8 bases between them. This CDR3 is built from 12 residues. The CDR3 loop reads CASSLEHKELFF. CDR3 in DNA: TGTGCCAGCAGCTTGGAACACAAAGAGCTGTTTTTT.

This chain uses TRBV6-6 with TRBJ2-7, with 7 bases lining up with TRBD2. CDR3 size: 13 residues. Trimming cost V 4 bases and J 2 bases; bases outside gene matches: 2. Germline V gene lookup returns CDR1 MNHNY and CDR2 SVGAGI (reference sequence). CDR3 DNA sequence: TGTGCCAGCAGTTCTAGCGGTCCCTACGAGCAGTACTTC. Translated: CASSSSGPYEQYF.

This clone turned up a few times. The chain employs TRBV18 and TRBJ1-4, with D perhaps matching TRBD1 (5 bases). Germline V gene lookup returns CDR1 KGHSH and CDR2 LQKENI. CDR3 length: 13 residues. Trimming removed 9 bases from V and 4 bases from J, with 12 bases in between. CDR3 DNA sequence: TGTGCCAGTTGCGAGGGGAGTAATGAAAAACTGTTTTTT. This translates into CASCEGSNEKLFF.

V usage is TRBV29-1 and J usage is TRBJ2-5, with D possibly TRBD2 on 5 matching bases. Trimming took off 2 bases at V and 7 bases at J, with 8 bases between the two ends. The germline CDR1 and CDR2 sequences are SQVTM and ANQGSEA. The CDR3 loop spans 11 amino acids. Here the CDR3 DNA reads TGCAGCGTTGAAACCGGAGGGACCCAGTACTTC. Translating gives CSVETGGTQYF.

The chain employs TRBV10-3 and TRBJ2-1, with 12 bases aligning to TRBD2. This CDR3 comprises 19 residues. Germline CDR1 reads ENHRY; CDR2 reads SYGVKD. Trimming at V came to 6 bases and at J to 0 bases, leaving 12 bases not matched to a gene. The CDR3 sequence: CAISDLAGGRSSSYNEQFF. The CDR3 DNA is TGTGCCATCAGCGATCTAGCGGGGGGGCGGTCAAGCTCCTACAATGAGCAGTTCTTC.

This clone occurred once. V is TRBV18 and J is TRBJ1-3, with 7 bases that match TRBD1. The CDR3 has 16 amino acids. Germline lookup yields CDR1 KGHSH and CDR2 LQKENI. Trimming cost V 5 bases and J 1 base; bases outside gene matches: 8. CDR3 residues: CASSASGQKSGNTIYF. CDR3 DNA sequence: TGTGCCAGCTCAGCTTCGGGACAGAAGTCTGGAAACACCATATATTTT.

About this clone itself: The same CDR3 also results from other DNA sequences found in this sample. The chain links TRBV14 to TRBJ2-1, with 13 positions matching TRBD2. V gave up 1 base and J gave up 4 bases; unmatched junction bases: 1. CDR3 size: 16 residues. Germline V gene sequence: CDR1 SGHDN, CDR2 FVKESK. The CDR3 is CASSQGTSGSYNEQFF. Here the CDR3 DNA reads TGTGCCAGCAGCCAAGGGACTAGCGGGAGTTACAATGAGCAGTTCTTC.

V gene TRBV21-1 combines with J gene TRBJ1-1; the D call of TRBD1 is as the table states it, not checked on the DNA. TRBV21-1 is designated a pseudogene. The CDR3 covers 15 residues. CDR3 in DNA: TGTGCCAGCAGCGCAATGGGACAGGGGAATACTGAAGCTTTCTTT. Residues: CASSAMGQGNTEAFF.

This clone has just one count. The chain employs TRBV30 and TRBJ2-6; TRBD1 might be the D (5 bases). The CDR3 extends over 15 amino acids. The V end was cut by 7 bases, the J end by 0 bases, with 13 bases between. Germline CDR1 and CDR2: GTSNPN and SVGIG (reference sequence). CDR3 in amino acids: CAFPGFSSGANVLTF. The CDR3 DNA follows: TGTGCCTTTCCAGGGTTCAGCTCTGGGGCCAACGTCCTGACTTTC.

This clone was recorded once. This chain joins TRBV6-6 and TRBJ2-5; 11 bases are a match to TRBD2. The trim removed 6 bases at V and 1 base at J, leaving 7 bases unmatched. CDR3 length equals 16 residues. Germline lookup yields CDR1 MNHNY and CDR2 SVGAGI (reference sequence). In DNA, the CDR3 is TGTGCCAGCAGCCAGACTAGCGGGACATTCCAAGAGACCCAGTACTTC. Translated, it gives CASSQTSGTFQETQYF.

The chain links TRBV11-2 to TRBJ1-3, with D unclear. The CDR3 covers 12 residues. V was cut by 5 bases and J by 2 bases, with 4 bases left in between. The germline V gene encodes CDR1 SGHAT and CDR2 FQNNGV. CDR3 DNA: TGTGCCAGCAGCACCCCTGGAAACACCATATATTTT. This codes for CASSTPGNTIYF. Filled out from reference TRBV11-2 and TRBJ1-3, the complete variable domain reads EAGVAQSPRYKIIEKRQSVAFWCNPISGHATLYWYQQILGQGPKLLIQFQNNGVVDDSQLPKDRFSAERLKGVDSTLKIQPAKLEDSAVYLCASSTPGNTIYFGEGSWLTVV.

The V gene is TRBV5-1, the J gene TRBJ2-7; 11 bases align to TRBD2. V lost 5 bases and J lost 1; bases outside the gene matches: 11. Looked up from germline, CDR1 is SGHRS and CDR2 is YFSETQ. The CDR3 has 17 amino acids. CDR3 sequence (DNA): TGCGCCAGCAGTCCTGGACTAGCGGGCCCCTTTTCCTACGAGCAGTACTTC. Translation: CASSPGLAGPFSYEQYF.

This chain uses TRBV9 with TRBJ2-3; 8 positions match TRBD2. This CDR3 is built from 16 residues. Germline-derived CDR1 and CDR2 are SGDLS and YYNGEE. The V and J ends lost 4 bases and 3 bases, in that order; junction bases with no gene match: 10. The DNA for the CDR3 is TGTGCCAGCAGCCCCTATACGGGGGGGTTGACAGATACGCAGTATTTT. Its translation is CASSPYTGGLTDTQYF.

About this clone itself: The junction shows a germline mismatch at one end, possibly a read error. The chain couples TRBV7-7 to TRBJ2-1; weak D call: TRBD1 (6 bases). From germline, CDR1 is SSHAT and CDR2 FNYEAQ (reference sequence). The CDR3 is 13 amino acids. The CDR3 DNA reads as TGTGCTAGCAGCTTAGGACAGTACAATGAGCAGTTCTTC. This codes for CASSLGQYNEQFF.

The V call is TRBV5-6, the J call TRBJ1-3; D is ambiguous. Germline V gives CDR1 SGHDT, CDR2 YYEEEE. With 3 bases removed from V and 0 bases from J, the gap between germline ends came to 13 bases. The CDR3 loop spans 16 amino acids. The CDR3 DNA reads as TGTGCCAGCAGCTCCTACGGGTCCTCCTCTGGAAACACCATATATTTT. Amino acids: CASSSYGSSSGNTIYF.

This clone occurred once. This chain links TRBV11-3 with TRBJ1-1; D is possibly TRBD1 (5 bases). The germline V gene encodes CDR1 SGHNT and CDR2 YENEEA. The CDR3 contains 13 residues. Deletions cut 5 bases from V and 1 base from J, with 8 bases between. CDR3 protein: CASSLTGNTEAFF. The CDR3 DNA reads TGTGCCAGCAGCCTTACAGGGAACACTGAAGCTTTCTTT.

The chain couples TRBV5-1 to TRBJ1-3, with D unresolved. This CDR3 contains 15 residues. The germline V gene has CDR1 SGHRS and CDR2 YFSETQ. V shed 0 bases and J shed 0 bases, with 7 bases lying between them. The CDR3 sequence is CASSLGRTSGNTIYF. CDR3 DNA sequence: TGCGCCAGCAGCTTGGGGAGGACCTCTGGAAACACCATATATTTT.

The rearrangement links TRBV5-1 to TRBJ2-7; the match to TRBD1 covers 8 bases. V dropped 5 bases and J dropped 5; count of bases not matched to a gene: 9. The CDR3 consists of 14 residues. CDR1 is SGHRS, CDR2 YFSETQ, per germline. DNA for the CDR3: TGCGCCAGCAGGACATCGGACAGGGTCCACGAGCAGTACTTC. Encoded protein: CASRTSDRVHEQYF.

The V and J genes are TRBV18 and TRBJ1-3; 7 bases match TRBD1. The CDR3 covers 15 residues. The germline V gene has CDR1 KGHSH and CDR2 LQKENI. Losses at the gene ends were 4 bases for V and 4 bases for J; bases not matched to a gene: 7. The CDR3 loop reads CASSRGTGAGNTIYF. The CDR3 DNA follows: TGTGCCAGCTCACGGGGTACAGGGGCCGGAAACACCATATATTTT.

The chain has TRBV6-1 and TRBJ2-7; maybe TRBD1 (5 bases). Trimming pared 2 bases from V and 6 bases from J, leaving 8 bases between. The CDR3 is 12 residues long. Looked up from germline, CDR1 is MNHNS and CDR2 is SASEGT. The CDR3 sequence is CASSELGAEQYF. The CDR3 DNA reads as TGTGCCAGCAGTGAACTTGGGGCCGAGCAGTACTTC.

The chain employs TRBV6-6 and TRBJ2-7; no clear D. CDR1 is MNHNY and CDR2 is SVGAGI in the germline V gene (reference sequence). V gave up 2 bases and J gave up 0 bases, with 5 bases separating them. The CDR3 is made up of 13 amino acids. DNA of the CDR3: TGTGCCAGCAGTTACAGCCCCTCCTACGAGCAGTACTTC. As protein: CASSYSPSYEQYF.

The genes are TRBV5-1 and TRBJ2-1; tentative D call: TRBD2 (5 bases). Germline CDR1 and CDR2: SGHRS and YFSETQ. Trimming stripped 3 bases from V and 10 bases from J, with 11 bases between. The CDR3 consists of 12 residues. This CDR3 is CASSYDYVEQFF. CDR3 DNA sequence: TGCGCCAGCAGCTACGACTATGTAGAGCAGTTCTTC.

V and J are TRBV6-1 and TRBJ1-5, with 10 positions matching TRBD1. This CDR3 contains 15 residues. Per germline, CDR1 MNHNS and CDR2 SASEGT. V shed 5 bases, J shed 8 bases, and the junction held 9 bases outside the gene matches. The CDR3 spells CASSRGTGAEKPQHF. In DNA, the CDR3 is TGTGCCAGCAGTAGAGGGACAGGGGCAGAAAAGCCCCAGCATTTT.

The genes are TRBV18 and TRBJ1-5; no definite D call. CDR3 length equals 12 residues. With 6 bases removed from V and 0 bases from J, the gap between germline ends came to 3 bases. Per the germline V gene, CDR1 is KGHSH and CDR2 is LQKENI. Here the CDR3 DNA reads TGTGCCAGCTCCAATAGCAATCAGCCCCAGCATTTT. This gives the protein CASSNSNQPQHF.